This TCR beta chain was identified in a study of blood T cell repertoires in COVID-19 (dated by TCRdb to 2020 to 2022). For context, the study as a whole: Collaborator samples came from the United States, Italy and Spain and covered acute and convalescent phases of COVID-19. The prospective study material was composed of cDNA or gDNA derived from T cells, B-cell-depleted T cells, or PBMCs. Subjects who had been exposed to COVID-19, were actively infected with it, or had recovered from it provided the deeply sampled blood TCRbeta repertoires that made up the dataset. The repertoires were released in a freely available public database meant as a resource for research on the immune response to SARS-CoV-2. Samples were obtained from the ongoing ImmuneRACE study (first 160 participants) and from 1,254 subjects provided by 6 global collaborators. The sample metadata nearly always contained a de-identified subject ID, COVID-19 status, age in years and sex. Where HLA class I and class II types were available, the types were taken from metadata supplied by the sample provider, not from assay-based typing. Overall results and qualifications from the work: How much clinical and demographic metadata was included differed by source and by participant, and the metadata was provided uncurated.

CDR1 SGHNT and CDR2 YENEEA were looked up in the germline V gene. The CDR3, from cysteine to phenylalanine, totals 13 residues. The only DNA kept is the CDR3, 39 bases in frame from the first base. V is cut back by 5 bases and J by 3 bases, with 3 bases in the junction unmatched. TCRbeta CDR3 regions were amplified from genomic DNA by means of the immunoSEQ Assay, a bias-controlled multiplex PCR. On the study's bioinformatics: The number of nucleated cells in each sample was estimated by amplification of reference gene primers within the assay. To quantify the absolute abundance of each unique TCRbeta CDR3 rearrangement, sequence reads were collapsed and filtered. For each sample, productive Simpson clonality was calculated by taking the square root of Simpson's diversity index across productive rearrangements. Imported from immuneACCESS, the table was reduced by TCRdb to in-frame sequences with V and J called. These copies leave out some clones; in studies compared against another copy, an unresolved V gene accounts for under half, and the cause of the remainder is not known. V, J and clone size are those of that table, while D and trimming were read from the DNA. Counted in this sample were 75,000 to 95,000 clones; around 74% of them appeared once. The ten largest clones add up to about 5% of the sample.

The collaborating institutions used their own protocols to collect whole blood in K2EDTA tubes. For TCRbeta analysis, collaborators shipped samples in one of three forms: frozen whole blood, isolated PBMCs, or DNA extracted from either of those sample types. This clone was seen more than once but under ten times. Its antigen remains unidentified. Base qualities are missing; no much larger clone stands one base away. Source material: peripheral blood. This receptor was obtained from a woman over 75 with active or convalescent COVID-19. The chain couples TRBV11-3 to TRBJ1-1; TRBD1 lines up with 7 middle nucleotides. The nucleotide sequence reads TGTGCCAGCAGCCTGGGACAGTACACTGAAGCTTTCTTT. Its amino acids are CASSLGQYTEAFF. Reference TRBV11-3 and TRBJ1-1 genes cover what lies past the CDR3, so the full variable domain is EAGVVQSPRYKIIEKKQPVAFWCNPISGHNTLYWYLQNLGQGPELLIRYENEEAVDDSQLPKDRFSAERLKGVDSTLKIQPAELGDSAVYLCASSLGQYTEAFFGQGTRLTVV.